This TCR beta chain was captured by sequencing in a study of blood T cells in healthy people across ages. Primed by a sample-barcoded 5' primer and a J-beta primer mix, a second PCR proceeded for roughly 7 to 11 cycles. TCRdb re-analysed the 5' RACE reads in MiXCR, keeping a single row per CDR3 protein. Among about 760,000 distinct CDR3 sequences listed, 25% were seen once. This CDR3 is built from 14 residues. The V and J ends lost 8 bases and 6 bases, in that order; junction bases with no gene match: 8. Germline CDR1 is SGHAT and CDR2 is FQNNGV. This same sample was also part of a study on T cells of mothers and their children.

Material for sequencing was blood. V usage is TRBV11-2 and J usage is TRBJ2-1; 9 bases map to TRBD1. The clonotype comes from a boy younger than 18 in good health. As DNA, the CDR3 is TGTGCCAGCGGCTCCCGGGACAGGGCCAATGAGCAGTTCTTC. Translated, it gives CASGSRDRANEQFF.